These T cell receptor beta chains were read from a single sample in a study of T cell changes during pregnancy in multiple sclerosis. The protocol was immunoSEQ multiplex PCR, while the TCRdb copy is restricted to in-frame clones and leaves out a portion. The sample has around 80,000 clones; just over 90% are singletons. This sample comprised peripheral blood, obtained before pregnancy. The receptors here all came from a female donor with multiple sclerosis, enrolled in a pregnancy study. Both conserved end residues are part of each CDR3. A D gene is named only where the DNA matches it firmly. Size is omitted from some rows. Given values are once, few, many or a class for expanded clones.

V	size	D	J	CDR3	DNA
TRBV30	-	-	TRBJ1-1	CAWNRELNTEAFF	TGTGCCTGGAACAGGGAGCTGAACACTGAAGCTTTCTTT
TRBV15	-	TRBD1	TRBJ2-5	CATSRDRGLETQYF	TGTGCCACCAGCCGGGACAGGGGGCTGGAGACCCAGTACTTC
TRBV5-1	-	TRBD2	TRBJ2-7	CASSLLAGVGYEQYF	TGCGCCAGCAGTTTGCTGGCGGGAGTTGGCTACGAGCAGTACTTC
TRBV7-9	-	-	TRBJ1-2	CASTGGRGPGYGYTF	TGTGCCAGCACCGGGGGGCGGGGGCCCGGCTATGGCTACACCTTC
TRBV7-7	-	-	TRBJ2-1	CASSLNLGTNEQFF	TGTGCTAGCAGCTTAAACCTAGGTACCAATGAGCAGTTCTTC
TRBV14	-	TRBD2	TRBJ2-2	CASSQDGTASGRLGELFF	TGTGCCAGCAGCCAAGATGGGACGGCTAGCGGGAGACTCGGGGAGCTGTTTTTT
TRBV4-1	-	-	TRBJ2-2	CASSQDQETAPGELFF	TGCGCCAGCAGCCAAGATCAAGAGACAGCCCCCGGGGAGCTGTTTTTT
TRBV28	-	-	TRBJ2-1	CASKRQNEPYNEQFF	TGTGCCAGCAAACGACAGAACGAACCCTACAATGAGCAGTTCTTC
TRBV9	-	-	TRBJ2-1	CASSVGGGGYNEQFF	TGTGCCAGCAGCGTAGGGGGAGGTGGGTACAATGAGCAGTTCTTC
TRBV19	few	-	TRBJ1-1	CASSMGTRSNTEAFF	TGTGCCAGTAGTATGGGGACAAGGTCGAACACTGAAGCTTTCTTT
TRBV5-4	-	-	TRBJ2-7	CASSLDPGRTAYEQYF	TGTGCCAGCAGCTTGGATCCAGGGCGAACGGCCTACGAGCAGTACTTC
TRBV30	-	TRBD2	TRBJ2-7	CALSTSGLRDEQYF	TGTGCCTTATCCACATCGGGACTACGGGACGAGCAGTACTTC
TRBV7-2	-	-	TRBJ1-5	CASSLTVRPNQPQHF	TGTGCCAGCAGCTTGACAGTGAGACCCAATCAGCCCCAGCATTTT
TRBV19	-	TRBD2	TRBJ2-1	CASSIPGLAGGAGYNEQFF	TGTGCCAGTAGTATTCCGGGACTAGCGGGAGGGGCAGGGTACAATGAGCAGTTCTTC
TRBV6-5	-	-	TRBJ2-7	CASRSGGDYEQYF	TGTGCCAGCAGGAGTGGCGGAGACTACGAGCAGTACTTC
TRBV27	-	-	TRBJ2-1	CASSFGGASYNEQFF	TGTGCCAGCAGTTTTGGGGGGGCCTCCTACAATGAGCAGTTCTTC
TRBV5-1	-	TRBD2	TRBJ2-3	CASSLVAGGGSTDTQYF	TGCGCCAGCAGCTTGGTAGCCGGGGGGGGTTCCACAGATACGCAGTATTTT
TRBV6-5	-	-	TRBJ1-3	CASSYESSGNTIYF	TGTGCCAGCAGTTACGAGTCCTCTGGAAACACCATATATTTT
TRBV6-1	-	-	TRBJ2-6	CASSDNRQGGGVQGANVLTF	TGTGCCAGCAGTGATAATAGACAGGGAGGTGGCGTGCAGGGGGCCAACGTCCTGACTTTC
TRBV29-1	-	-	TRBJ2-2	CSVEELGQSNTGELFF	TGCAGCGTTGAAGAGTTGGGGCAGTCAAACACCGGGGAGCTGTTTTTT